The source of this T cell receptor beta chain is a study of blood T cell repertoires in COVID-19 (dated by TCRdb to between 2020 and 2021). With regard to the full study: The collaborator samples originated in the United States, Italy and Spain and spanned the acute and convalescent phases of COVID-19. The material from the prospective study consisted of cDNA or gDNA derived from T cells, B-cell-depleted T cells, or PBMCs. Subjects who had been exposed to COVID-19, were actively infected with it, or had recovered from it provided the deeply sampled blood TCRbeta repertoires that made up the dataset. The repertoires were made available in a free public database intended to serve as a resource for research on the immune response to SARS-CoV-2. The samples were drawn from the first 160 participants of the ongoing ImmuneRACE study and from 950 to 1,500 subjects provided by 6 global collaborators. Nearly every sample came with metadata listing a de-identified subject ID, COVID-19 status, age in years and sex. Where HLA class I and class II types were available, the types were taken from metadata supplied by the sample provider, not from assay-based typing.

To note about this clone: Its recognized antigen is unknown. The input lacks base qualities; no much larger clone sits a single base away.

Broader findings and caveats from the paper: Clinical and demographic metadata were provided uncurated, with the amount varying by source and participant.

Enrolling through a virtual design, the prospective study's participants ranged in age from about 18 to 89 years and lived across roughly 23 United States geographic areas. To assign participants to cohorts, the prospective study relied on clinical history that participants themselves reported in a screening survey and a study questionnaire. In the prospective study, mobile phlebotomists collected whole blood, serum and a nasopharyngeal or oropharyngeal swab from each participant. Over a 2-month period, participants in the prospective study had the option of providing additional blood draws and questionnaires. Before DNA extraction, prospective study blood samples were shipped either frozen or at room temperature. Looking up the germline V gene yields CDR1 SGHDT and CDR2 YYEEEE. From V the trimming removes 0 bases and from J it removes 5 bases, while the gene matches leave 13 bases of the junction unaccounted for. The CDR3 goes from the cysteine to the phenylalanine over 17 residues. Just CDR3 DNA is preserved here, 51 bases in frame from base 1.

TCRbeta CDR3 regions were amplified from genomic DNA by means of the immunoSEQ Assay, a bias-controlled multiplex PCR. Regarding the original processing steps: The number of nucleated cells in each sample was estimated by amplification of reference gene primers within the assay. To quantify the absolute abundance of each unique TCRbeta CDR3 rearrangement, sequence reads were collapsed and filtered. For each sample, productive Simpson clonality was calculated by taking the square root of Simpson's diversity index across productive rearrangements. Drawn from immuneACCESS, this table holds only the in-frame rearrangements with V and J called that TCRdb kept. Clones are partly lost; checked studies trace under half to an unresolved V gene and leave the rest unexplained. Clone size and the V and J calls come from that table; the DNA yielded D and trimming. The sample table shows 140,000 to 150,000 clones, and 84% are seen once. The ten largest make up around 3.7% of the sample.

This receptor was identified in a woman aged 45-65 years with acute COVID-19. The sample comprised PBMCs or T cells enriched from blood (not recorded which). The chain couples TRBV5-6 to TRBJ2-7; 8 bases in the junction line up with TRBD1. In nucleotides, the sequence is TGTGCCAGCAGCTTGGTCGCGGAGTGGGACAGGAGTAACGAGCAGTACTTC. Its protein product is CASSLVAEWDRSNEQYF.